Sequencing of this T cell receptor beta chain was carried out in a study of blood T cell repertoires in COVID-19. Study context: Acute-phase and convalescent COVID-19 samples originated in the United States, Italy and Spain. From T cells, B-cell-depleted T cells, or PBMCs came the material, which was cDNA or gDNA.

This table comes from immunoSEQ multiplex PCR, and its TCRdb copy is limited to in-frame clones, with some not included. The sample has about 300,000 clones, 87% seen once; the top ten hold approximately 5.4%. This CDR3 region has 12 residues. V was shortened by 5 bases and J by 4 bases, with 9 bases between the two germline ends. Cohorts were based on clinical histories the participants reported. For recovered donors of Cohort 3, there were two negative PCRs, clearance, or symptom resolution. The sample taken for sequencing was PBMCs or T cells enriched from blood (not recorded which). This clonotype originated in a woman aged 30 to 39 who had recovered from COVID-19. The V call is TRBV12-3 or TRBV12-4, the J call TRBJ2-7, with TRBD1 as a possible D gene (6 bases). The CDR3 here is CASSIQGYEQYF. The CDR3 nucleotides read TGTGCCAGCAGTATACAGGGATACGAGCAGTACTTC.